This TCR beta chain was found in a study of T cell responses to AZD1222 COVID-19 vaccine. Study-wide points: It was only after the peak T cell response that any repertoires were sampled. Seropositivity was recorded at baseline in only 6 or 7 AZD1222 recipients.

This clone was observed a single time. The antigen remains unidentified. The CDR3 has 15 residues. In germline, CDR1 is MNHEY, CDR2 SVGAGI. Trimming removed 6 bases from V and 1 base from J; junction bases left unmatched: 5. TCRdb's table, derived via immunoSEQ multiplex PCR, lists solely in-frame clones and lacks some. The repertoire holds about 66,000 clones, with approximately 84% as singletons. The sample consisted of peripheral blood, taken on day 0 of AZD1222 vaccination. The sequence was obtained from an adult in good health. The chain uses TRBV6-5 and TRBJ2-3, with 9 bases lining up with TRBD2. CDR3 coding DNA: TGTGCCAGCAGCCGAAAGCGGGAGGGCACAGATACGCAGTATTTT. Translating it yields CASSRKREGTDTQYF.